This TCR beta chain was found in a study of shared clonotypes between healthy human individuals. Donors were Caucasian adults residing in Nashville, Tennessee, USA. Replicate PCRs run on sorted subsets employed about 220 ng DNA, approximately 30,000 T cell genomes. TCRdb keeps only in-frame clones here, not all; method: immunoSEQ multiplex PCR. The table records roughly 320,000 clones, around 86% of them present only once. This CDR3 is built from 14 residues. V was trimmed by 0 bases and J by 6 bases, leaving 12 bases between them. Per the germline V gene, CDR1 is SGHKS and CDR2 is YYEKEE (reference sequence).

This clonotype was sampled from a man aged 18 to 29 in good health. Sequences were obtained from memory CD8+ T cells sorted from blood. Indicated subset: CD45RO+ cells pooled with CCR7-negative TemRA cells. The V gene is TRBV5-5, the J gene TRBJ1-1; no definite D call. The CDR3 protein is CASSLVLEKAEAFF. DNA for the CDR3: TGTGCCAGCAGCTTGGTCCTTGAGAAAGCTGAAGCTTTCTTT.